These 3 T cell receptor beta chains came from one sample sequenced in a study of beta chain features in type 1 diabetes (dated 2018 in TCRdb). The library was made by the immunoSEQ multiplex PCR assay. The entire amount of isolated RNA was reverse transcribed using the High Capacity cDNA Reverse Transcription Kit, so the sequenced TCRB transcripts were expressed ones. The source is immuneACCESS, and TCRdb retained only in-frame sequences with V and J called. Part of the clones is not carried over; for the studies checked, unresolved V genes explain less than half of this, and the remainder is unexplained. Counted in this sample were about 400,000 clones; over 10% of them appeared once. The ten largest clones take up approximately 0.015% of the sample. Sequenced material: naive CD4+ T cells from blood. The cell subset or site label of this sample denotes: true naive CD4+ T cells. These receptor sequences come from a man younger than 35 in good health.

In its sample, this clone was seen a few times. One end of the junction fails to match germline, which may point to a read error. The chain carries TRBV30 and TRBJ2-7; tentative D call: TRBD1 (5 bases). The V gene's germline CDR1 is GTSNPN and CDR2 SVGIG (reference sequence). This CDR3 region has 13 residues. Here the CDR3 reads CAWSVSEDIALRF. In DNA form, the CDR3 reads TGTGCCTGGAGTGTCTCTGAGGACATTGCTCTCCGTTTC.

This clone has only a few counts. The chain employs TRBV5-1 and TRBJ2-7; D may be TRBD2 (6 bases). This CDR3 contains 15 residues. Trimming cost V 4 bases and J 2 bases, with 16 bases left between them. Per the germline V gene, CDR1 is SGHRS and CDR2 is YFSETQ. In DNA, the CDR3 is TGCGCCAGCAGCCAGAGACTAGGCGGACCCTACGAGCAGTACTTC. This encodes CASSQRLGGPYEQYF.

The chain couples TRBV7-8 to TRBJ2-3, with D hard to call. Deletions cut 2 bases from V and 6 bases from J, with 12 bases between. The length of the CDR3 is 14 residues. Germline V lookup: CDR1 SGHVS, CDR2 FQNEAQ. The CDR3 sequence is CASSLLLPGDTQYF. The DNA for the CDR3 is TGTGCCAGCAGCTTACTCCTCCCCGGGGATACGCAGTATTTT.